The text below deals with one TCR beta chain. Its target is not known. This sample was taken from a study of cytomegalovirus exposure and HLA in healthy donors. Broader study findings: There were several of the most significant clusters that appeared linked to common viral pathogens in a later analysis.

Researchers ran the PCR with 60 Vbeta and 13 Jbeta primers. Sequencing used immunoSEQ multiplex PCR; TCRdb keeps in-frame clones, though not all of them. The table has some 42,000 clones, 50% seen once; the top ten hold around 10%. Sequencing was carried out using PBMCs. This TCR was recovered from a human donor in good health.

The CDR3 loop reads CAWSVRGGAYGYTF. CDR3 DNA: TGTGCCTGGAGTGTACGAGGGGGTGCCTATGGCTACACCTTC. The rearrangement links TRBV30 to TRBJ1-2, with D possibly matching TRBD1 (6 bases). Looked up from germline, CDR1 is GTSNPN and CDR2 is SVGIG (reference sequence). The CDR3 runs 14 residues. Trimming cost V 0 bases and J 4 bases, with 12 bases left between them.